The 30 T cell receptor beta chains in this list originate from one sample, sequenced in a study of OX40 agonist ivuxolimab in advanced cancers. Sequencing was performed with immunoSEQ multiplex PCR; in TCRdb, only in-frame clones are kept and a portion is missing. The sample lists about 62,000 clones, 85% occurring once. The sample was CD4+ or CD8+ T cells sorted from blood, taken in a trial of the OX40 agonist ivuxolimab. The receptor set was obtained from an adult with an advanced solid tumor such as melanoma, head and neck, liver or kidney cancer.

The chain recombines TRBV21-1 with TRBJ2-7; the table's D call of TRBD2 was not tested on the DNA. TRBV21-1 is described as a pseudogene. There are 16 residues in the CDR3. The CDR3 sequence: CASSIGGDGGRYEQYF. In nucleotides, the CDR3 is TGTGCCAGCAGCATCGGAGGGGACGGGGGAAGGTACGAGCAGTACTTC.

The chain has TRBV11-2 and TRBJ2-1; 10 nucleotides align to TRBD1. The CDR3 runs to 15 residues. Trimming removed 4 bases from V and 3 bases from J; junction bases left unmatched: 3. Germline V gene lookup returns CDR1 SGHAT and CDR2 FQNNGV. The CDR3 DNA sequence: TGTGCCAGCAGCTCCGGGACAGGGGTCTACAATGAGCAGTTCTTC. It yields the protein CASSSGTGVYNEQFF.

The chain has TRBV19 and TRBJ1-1; D ambiguous. Germline-derived CDR1 and CDR2 are LNHDA and SQIVND (reference sequence). The CDR3 loop spans 14 amino acids. V lost 3 bases to trimming and J lost 2 bases, with 10 bases between them. The CDR3 DNA follows: TGTGCCAGTAGTATGAGGAGAACCAACACTGAAGCTTTCTTT. Protein product: CASSMRRTNTEAFF.

This clone was seen only a few times. This rearrangement joins TRBV15 to TRBJ1-4; a weak D match, TRBD1 (5 bases). CDR1 LNHNV and CDR2 YYDKDF come from the germline V gene (reference sequence). This CDR3 comprises 17 residues. V was shortened by 3 bases and J by 5 bases, with 19 bases between the two germline ends. The CDR3 loop is CATSSRGWGERNEKLFF. Here the CDR3 DNA reads TGTGCCACCAGCAGCCGGGGGTGGGGGGAACGGAATGAAAAACTGTTTTTT.

This chain links TRBV16 with TRBJ1-5; unclear D gene. CDR1 is KGHSY and CDR2 is FQNENV in the germline V gene. CDR3 length: 14 residues. The ends were cut back, 0 bases at V and 1 base at J, with 4 bases in the middle. The CDR3 nucleotides are TGTGCCAGCAGCCAATCGGGGAGCAATCAGCCCCAGCATTTT. Amino acid sequence: CASSQSGSNQPQHF.

The V gene is TRBV4-2, the J gene TRBJ2-7, with 9 bases fitting TRBD2. After removal of 5 bases from V and 0 bases from J, the junction contained 5 bases not matched to a gene. The germline gives CDR1 LGHNA, CDR2 YNFKEQ. CDR3 length equals 15 residues. CDR3: CASSLDSGSSYEQYF. The CDR3 coding sequence is TGTGCCAGCAGCTTGGATAGCGGGAGCTCCTACGAGCAGTACTTC.

This chain connects TRBV16 to TRBJ1-4, with TRBD1 as a possible D gene (6 bases). The length of the CDR3 is 14 residues. The germline CDR1 and CDR2 sequences are KGHSY and FQNENV. V was pared by 3 bases and J by 5 bases, with 10 bases between. Here the CDR3 reads CASSHAGGNEKLFF. CDR3 in DNA: TGTGCCAGCAGCCACGCGGGGGGCAATGAAAAACTGTTTTTT.

J is TRBJ2-5 and V is TRBV20-1, with no clear D. Trimming took 4 bases from V and 5 from J, leaving 8 bases between them. This CDR3 has 11 amino acids. Germline assignment: CDR1 DFQATT and CDR2 SNEGSKA (reference sequence). CDR3 sequence (DNA): TGCAGTGCTAATAGGCTGGAGACCCAGTACTTC. Residues: CSANRLETQYF.

The chain couples TRBV9 to TRBJ2-1; TRBD1 or TRBD2 may be the D gene (5 bases each). Germline CDR1 SGDLS, CDR2 YYNGEE. V shed 3 bases and J shed 10 bases, with 20 bases lying between them. This CDR3 comprises 15 residues. In nucleotides, the CDR3 is TGTGCCAGCAGCGCAATGGGAGTACGGGGCATGGAGCAGTTCTTC. This translates into CASSAMGVRGMEQFF.

This clone was detected only a few times. V usage is TRBV5-5 and J usage is TRBJ1-1; possibly TRBD1 for D (6 bases). The CDR3 is 13 amino acids. Germline lookup yields CDR1 SGHKS and CDR2 YYEKEE (reference sequence). Trimming took off 0 bases at V and 11 bases at J, with 14 bases between the two ends. The DNA of the CDR3 is TGTGCCAGCAGCTTGGTTTTGCAGGGGTCGGCTTTCTTT. This codes for CASSLVLQGSAFF. The full variable domain, its missing parts supplied by reference TRBV5-5 and TRBJ1-1, is DAGVTQSPTHLIKTRGQQVTLRCSPISGHKSVSWYQQVLGQGPQFIFQYYEKEERGRGNFPDRFSARQFPNYSSELNVNALLLGDSALYLCASSLVLQGSAFFGQGTRLTVV.

This chain links TRBV28 with TRBJ1-3; perhaps TRBD1 as D (5 bases). V shed 5 bases and J shed 0 bases, with 14 bases lying between them. The CDR3 loop spans 16 amino acids. The germline CDR1 and CDR2 sequences are MDHEN and SYDVKM. CDR3 in DNA: TGTGCCAGCAGTCCCCCGGCAGGGTACTCTGGAAACACCATATATTTT. It codes for CASSPPAGYSGNTIYF.

This sequence joins TRBV9 and TRBJ2-3; 7 nucleotides align to TRBD2. CDR3 size: 15 residues. CDR1 SGDLS and CDR2 YYNGEE come from the germline V gene. Trimming cost V 2 bases and J 1 base; bases outside gene matches: 4. In DNA, the CDR3 is TGTGCCAGCAGCGTCGCTAGCGGTCGCACAGATACGCAGTATTTT. Its protein is CASSVASGRTDTQYF.

The genes are TRBV6-6 and TRBJ1-5; TRBD1 is a possible D gene (5 bases). The CDR3 contains 16 residues. In germline, CDR1 is MNHNY, CDR2 SVGAGI (reference sequence). The germline V and J ends were trimmed by 3 bases and 0 bases, with 12 bases remaining between them. The CDR3 here is CASSYPTAYSNQPQHF. The CDR3 DNA reads as TGTGCCAGCAGTTATCCGACAGCCTATAGCAATCAGCCCCAGCATTTT.

Here the CDR3 reads CASKDRATNEKLFF. Here the CDR3 DNA reads TGTGCCAGTAAGGACAGGGCAACTAATGAAAAACTGTTTTTT. The V call is TRBV6-5, the J call TRBJ1-4; 8 bases fit TRBD1. J lost 0 bases, V lost 9 bases, and 3 bases had no gene match. Germline lookup yields CDR1 MNHEY and CDR2 SVGAGI. The CDR3 runs 14 residues.

The chain employs TRBV5-1 and TRBJ2-2; no reliable D call. The length of the CDR3 is 15 residues. The germline gives CDR1 SGHRS, CDR2 YFSETQ. V lost 4 bases to trimming and J lost 4 bases, with 14 bases between them. DNA for the CDR3: TGCGCCAGCAGCCCTGAGAGCTGGAGCACCGGGGAGCTGTTTTTT. Protein product: CASSPESWSTGELFF.

The chain uses TRBV7-3 and TRBJ2-6; 9 bases are shared with TRBD1. CDR3 length equals 17 residues. Unmatched junction bases numbered 3, after V lost 3 bases and J lost 0 bases. Germline V gives CDR1 SGHTA, CDR2 FQGTGA. Here the CDR3 DNA reads TGTGCCAGCAGCTTCGAGGGACAGGGCTCTGGGGCCAACGTCCTGACTTTC. Encoded protein: CASSFEGQGSGANVLTF.

The chain employs TRBV27 and TRBJ2-7, with D possibly matching TRBD2 (5 bases). V gave up 3 bases and J gave up 5 bases, with 11 bases separating them. Germline CDR1 and CDR2: MNHEY and SMNVEV (reference sequence). The CDR3 has 13 amino acids. Here the CDR3 reads CASSFSGKNEQYF. The CDR3 DNA follows: TGTGCCAGCAGTTTTTCGGGGAAGAACGAGCAGTACTTC.

The V gene is TRBV9, the J gene TRBJ2-2, with D maybe TRBD2 (5 bases). The length of the CDR3 is 16 residues. V was clipped by 3 bases and J by 5 bases, with 17 bases between them. CDR1 SGDLS and CDR2 YYNGEE come from the germline V gene. CDR3 sequence (DNA): TGTGCCAGCAGCGCCGTCGGTCTAGCCGTAACCGGGGAGCTGTTTTTT. This gives the protein CASSAVGLAVTGELFF.

This chain joins TRBV7-2 and TRBJ2-5, with D possibly TRBD2 on 7 matching bases. Germline V lookup: CDR1 SGHTA, CDR2 FQGNSA. This CDR3 comprises 13 residues. V was cut by 5 bases and J by 5 bases, with 12 bases left in between. CDR3 sequence: CASSPGGTETQYF. In nucleotides, the CDR3 is TGTGCCAGCAGCCCGGGGGGCACGGAGACCCAGTACTTC.

The chain recombines TRBV9 with TRBJ2-2, with 8 bases lining up with TRBD1. After removal of 4 bases from V and 4 bases from J, the junction contained 9 bases not matched to a gene. This CDR3 has 16 residues. Germline loops: CDR1 SGDLS, CDR2 YYNGEE. CDR3 coding DNA: TGTGCCAGCAGCCCAAATCAGGGGGCGAGCACCGGGGAGCTGTTTTTT. This translates into CASSPNQGASTGELFF.

The rearrangement uses TRBV6-4 and TRBJ2-5, with 8 bases matching TRBD1. V shed 5 bases and J 2 bases; nucleotides not matched to a gene: 7. The CDR3 covers 15 residues. The V gene's germline CDR1 is MRHNA and CDR2 SNTAGT. CDR3 loop: CASSRTGNTQETQYF. DNA for the CDR3: TGTGCCAGCAGTCGGACAGGGAACACACAAGAGACCCAGTACTTC.

The V gene is TRBV2, the J gene TRBJ2-7; D is possibly TRBD1 (5 bases). Trimming took off 4 bases at V and 3 bases at J, with 16 bases between the two ends. The germline CDR1 and CDR2 sequences are SNHLY and FYNNEI. The CDR3 runs to 15 residues. The CDR3 is CASSGLGRDLYEQYF. CDR3 coding DNA: TGTGCCAGCAGTGGGCTCGGCAGGGATCTCTACGAGCAGTACTTC.

The rearrangement joins TRBV10-1 to TRBJ1-1, with TRBD1 as a possible D gene (6 bases). The CDR3 spans 14 residues. V was shortened by 7 bases and J by 4 bases, with 16 bases between the two germline ends. The germline V gene encodes CDR1 WNHNN and CDR2 SYGVQD (reference sequence). CDR3 nucleotides: TGCGCCAGCACCAGGGACCGAGGGGGCACTGAAGCTTTCTTT. Translated, it gives CASTRDRGGTEAFF.

Concerning this clone itself: The DNA is omitted, as the CDR3 cannot be located on it reliably, and the CDR3 follows TCRdb's listing. This chain connects TRBV21-1 to TRBJ2-7; no check of the table's D call, TRBD1, against the DNA was made. TRBV21-1 is annotated as a pseudogene. The CDR3 is 16 residues long, counting both termini. This chain's CDR3 is CASSKVGPGSTYEQYF.

V usage is TRBV7-8 and J usage is TRBJ1-4, with D perhaps matching TRBD1 (6 bases). The CDR3 runs to 14 residues. Germline V lookup: CDR1 SGHVS, CDR2 FQNEAQ. Trimming took off 1 base at V and 10 bases at J, with 13 bases between the two ends. CDR3: CASSLDRVGGKLFF. The CDR3 nucleotides are TGTGCCAGCAGCTTAGACAGGGTTGGGGGAAAACTGTTTTTT.

The rearrangement uses TRBV9 and TRBJ2-5; 8 bases fit TRBD1. The DNA end is more similar to TRBJ2-7, so the J call may be wrong. The CDR3 sequence is 14 residues long. Per the germline V gene, CDR1 is SGDLS and CDR2 is YYNGEE. CDR3 sequence (DNA): TGTGCCAGCAGCGTCGGACAGGGCGCCTACGAGCAGTACTTC. Its translation is CASSVGQGAYEQYF.

V usage is TRBV15 and J usage is TRBJ2-7; 9 bases agree with TRBD2. The CDR3 contains 13 residues. Germline values: CDR1 LNHNV, CDR2 YYDKDF (reference sequence). V lost 4 bases and J lost 5; bases outside the gene matches: 3. CDR3 sequence (DNA): TGTGCCACCAGCATTAGCGGGAGTAACGAGCAGTACTTC. This gives the protein CATSISGSNEQYF.

The chain uses TRBV29-1 and TRBJ2-1; D is possibly TRBD1 (6 bases). In germline, CDR1 is SQVTM, CDR2 ANQGSEA. The V end was cut by 2 bases, the J end by 10 bases, with 15 bases between. This CDR3 is built from 13 residues. CDR3: CSVERDKANEQFF. Here the CDR3 DNA reads TGCAGCGTTGAAAGGGACAAAGCTAACGAGCAGTTCTTC.

The V gene is TRBV15, the J gene TRBJ2-5; possibly TRBD1 for D (5 bases). The J call may be faulty, since TRBJ2-7 better matches the DNA end. The CDR3 has 14 amino acids. Germline CDR1 LNHNV, CDR2 YYDKDF (reference sequence). The CDR3 loop reads CATSRPGQTYEQYF. The CDR3 bases are TGTGCCACCAGCAGACCTGGACAAACCTACGAGCAGTACTTC.

The CDR3 DNA is TGTGCCAGCAGTGAAGGGGCGGGAGGAGTGGGCGAGACCCAGTACTTC. Translating gives CASSEGAGGVGETQYF. This chain uses TRBV25-1 with TRBJ2-5, with 8 bases lining up with TRBD2. V gave up 2 bases and J gave up 5 bases; unmatched junction bases: 10. CDR3 length: 16 residues. The germline V gene has CDR1 MGHDK and CDR2 SYGVNS. The full variable domain, its missing parts supplied by reference TRBV25-1 and TRBJ2-5, is EADIYQTPRYLVIGTGKKITLECSQTMGHDKMYWYQQDPGMELHLIHYSYGVNSTEKGDLSSESTVSRIRTEHFPLTLESARPSHTSQYLCASSEGAGGVGETQYFGPGTRLLVL.